Listed below are T cell receptor beta chains from one sample, sequenced in a study of cytomegalovirus exposure and HLA in healthy donors. Using immunoSEQ multiplex PCR, the repertoire was profiled, and TCRdb retains in-frame clones only, with some absent. Of over 60,000 clones in the sample, 75% to 80% were seen once. The sample consisted of PBMCs. The source is a man between 18 and 29 years old in good health and CMV-seronegative. Each CDR3 is given with its conserved first and last residue. The D gene is left open where the match is weak. Size is omitted from some rows. Given values are once, few, many or a class for expanded clones.

d_call	v_call	clone_size	j_call	cdr3_aa	cdr3_nt
-	TRBV18	once	TRBJ2-5	CASSTSIQETQYF	TGTGCCAGCTCAACCAGTATCCAAGAGACCCAGTACTTC
-	TRBV6-1	once	TRBJ1-5	CASSGERQSNQPQHF	TGTGCCAGCAGTGGAGAAAGACAGAGCAATCAGCCCCAGCATTTT
-	TRBV28	few	TRBJ1-2	CASGSRSEGLYGYTF	TGTGCCAGCGGGTCCCGGTCTGAGGGTCTCTATGGCTACACCTTC
-	TRBV5-1	-	TRBJ2-1	CASSLGTATRNQQFF	TGCGCCAGCAGCTTGGGGACAGCTACGAGAAACCAGCAGTTCTTC
TRBD1	TRBV9	few	TRBJ2-1	CASSTWTGGNEQFF	TGTGCCAGCAGCACCTGGACAGGGGGCAATGAGCAGTTCTTC
TRBD1	TRBV7-3	-	TRBJ1-5	CASSLRETGDNQPQHF	TGTGCCAGCAGCTTACGGGAGACAGGGGACAATCAGCCCCAGCATTTT
TRBD1	TRBV18	few	TRBJ1-2	CASSPPGQSNYGYTF	TGTGCCAGCTCACCACCGGGACAGAGTAACTATGGCTACACCTTC
TRBD1	TRBV5-4	-	TRBJ2-6	CASSFRGRLGGANVLTF	TGTGCCAGCAGCTTCAGGGGGCGACTAGGTGGGGCCAACGTCCTGACTTTC
TRBD1	TRBV30	-	TRBJ2-1	CAWSNRGLIAYNEQFF	TGTGCCTGGAGCAACAGGGGGCTTATAGCCTACAATGAGCAGTTCTTC
-	TRBV4-3	-	TRBJ2-3	CASSRTPGGTDTQYF	TGCGCCAGCAGCCGGACCCCAGGGGGCACAGATACGCAGTATTTT
-	TRBV7-9	few	TRBJ1-2	CASSSHRVYGYTF	TGTGCCAGCAGCTCGCACAGGGTGTATGGCTACACCTTC
TRBD1	TRBV4-2	-	TRBJ1-6	CASSQPDRVDSPLHF	TGTGCCAGCAGCCAACCGGACAGGGTTGATTCACCCCTCCACTTT
TRBD2	TRBV6-5	-	TRBJ2-7	CASRGRGYEQYF	TGTGCCAGCAGGGGGAGGGGCTACGAGCAGTACTTC
TRBD1	TRBV19	-	TRBJ2-2	CASSIQGARTGELFF	TGTGCCAGTAGTATACAGGGGGCGAGGACCGGGGAGCTGTTTTTT
TRBD1	TRBV10-1	-	TRBJ1-1	CASPRGRRDTEAFF	TGCGCCAGTCCGAGGGGGCGCAGGGACACTGAAGCTTTCTTT
-	TRBV6-6	-	TRBJ2-7	CASSPPQGTYEQYF	TGTGCCAGCAGCCCCCCACAGGGAACCTACGAGCAGTACTTC
-	TRBV7-2	-	TRBJ2-2	CASSRSGTPGELFF	TGTGCCAGCAGCCGGTCAGGGACACCCGGGGAGCTGTTTTTT
TRBD2	TRBV9	-	TRBJ2-5	CASSVAGLAGVVGEETQYF	TGTGCCAGCAGCGTAGCGGGGCTAGCGGGGGTAGTAGGAGAAGAGACCCAGTACTTC
TRBD1	TRBV6-1	-	TRBJ2-2	CASREQGQGFGAGELFF	TGTGCCAGCAGGGAACAGGGACAGGGGTTTGGGGCCGGGGAGCTGTTTTTT
TRBD1	TRBV5-6	-	TRBJ1-2	CASSRGQGRGGYTF	TGTGCCAGCAGCCGCGGACAGGGCCGAGGAGGCTACACCTTC
-	TRBV5-5	-	TRBJ1-4	CASSALAGGTNEKLFF	TGTGCCAGCAGCGCGCTGGCGGGTGGTACTAATGAAAAACTGTTTTTT
-	TRBV5-1	-	TRBJ1-1	CASSPGTFGIMNTEAFF	TGCGCCAGCAGCCCCGGGACATTTGGGATTATGAACACTGAAGCTTTCTTT
-	TRBV19	-	TRBJ1-6	CASSIAVGSNSPLHF	TGTGCCAGTAGTATCGCGGTTGGATCTAATTCACCCCTCCACTTT
TRBD1	TRBV5-6	-	TRBJ1-6	CASSLRTGGNSPLHF	TGTGCCAGCAGCCTTCGGACAGGGGGTAATTCACCCCTCCACTTT
-	TRBV14	few	TRBJ2-2	CASSHTPGLGTGELFF	TGTGCCAGCAGCCATACTCCGGGACTGGGCACCGGGGAGCTGTTTTTT
-	TRBV28	-	TRBJ1-2	CASSLRDSSGYTF	TGTGCCAGCAGTTTAAGGGACTCGAGTGGCTACACCTTC
TRBD1	TRBV4-3	few	TRBJ2-5	CASSQNPGQGGETQYF	TGCGCCAGCAGCCAAAACCCGGGACAGGGGGGAGAGACCCAGTACTTC
TRBD1	TRBV2	-	TRBJ2-5	CASSEITAQGVETQYF	TGTGCCAGCAGCGAAATCACAGCCCAGGGGGTGGAGACCCAGTACTTC
-	TRBV10-3	-	TRBJ1-5	CAISERQEAGQPQHF	TGTGCCATCAGTGAGAGACAGGAAGCAGGTCAGCCCCAGCATTTT
-	TRBV6-8	-	TRBJ1-6	CASRVPDSSYNSPLHF	TGTGCCAGCAGGGTCCCAGACAGCTCCTATAATTCACCCCTCCACTTT
TRBD1	TRBV19	-	TRBJ2-1	CASSIRRGEDRAREQFF	TGTGCCAGTAGTATAAGGAGAGGGGAAGACAGGGCTCGAGAGCAGTTCTTC
-	TRBV21-1	few	TRBJ1-1	CASVGREDTEAFF	TGTGCCAGCGTCGGCAGAGAGGACACTGAAGCTTTCTTT
TRBD2	TRBV4-2	-	TRBJ2-1	CASSQELLAGGPRGNEQFF	TGTGCCAGCAGCCAAGAGCTACTAGCGGGGGGGCCGCGGGGCAATGAGCAGTTCTTC
-	TRBV7-2	-	TRBJ2-1	CASSSLGGGSYNEQFF	TGTGCCAGCAGCTCTCTAGGGGGGGGCTCCTACAATGAGCAGTTCTTC
TRBD2	TRBV6-1	once	TRBJ2-1	CASSGVAGREQFF	TGTGCCAGCAGTGGGGTAGCGGGGAGGGAGCAGTTCTTC
-	TRBV7-2	-	TRBJ2-3	CASRGHLVTDTQYF	TGTGCCAGCCGTGGACACCTGGTCACAGATACGCAGTATTTT
TRBD1	TRBV19	-	TRBJ1-2	CASSISAPTGRNYGYTF	TGTGCCAGTAGTATCTCCGCACCGACAGGGAGAAACTATGGCTACACCTTC
-	TRBV9	-	TRBJ1-3	CASSVGASASGNTIYF	TGTGCCAGCAGCGTGGGGGCGAGCGCGTCTGGAAACACCATATATTTT
-	TRBV5-4	-	TRBJ1-3	CASSFGRDNSGNTIYF	TGTGCCAGCAGCTTTGGGCGAGACAACTCTGGAAACACCATATATTTT
-	TRBV5-4	few	TRBJ1-2	CASSFRGRGWYGYTF	TGTGCCAGCAGCTTCCGTGGCAGGGGCTGGTATGGCTACACCTTC
-	TRBV27	-	TRBJ2-5	CASSFLASGTPKTQYF	TGTGCCAGCAGTTTCCTCGCATCCGGGACACCAAAGACCCAGTACTTC